This T cell receptor (beta chain) was profiled in a study of blood T cell repertoires in COVID-19. About the study: COVID-19 samples, acute and convalescent, were from the United States, Italy and Spain. PBMCs, B-cell-depleted T cells, or T cells provided the cDNA or gDNA that made up the material.

The authors' processing: Nucleated cell counts were estimated from reference gene primer amplification. Sequencing used immunoSEQ multiplex PCR; TCRdb keeps in-frame clones, though not all of them. D and trimming were read from the DNA, whereas the V and J calls and clone size are those reported in that table. Here the sample spans over 100,000 clones, 88% being singletons. V was trimmed by 6 bases and J by 5 bases, leaving 14 bases between them. CDR3 length equals 14 residues. Looked up from germline, CDR1 is MNHEY and CDR2 is SMNVEV (reference sequence). The specimen sequenced was peripheral blood. The source of this sequence is a man in his fifties or sixties with acute or convalescent COVID-19. The chain employs TRBV27 and TRBJ2-4; maybe TRBD1 (5 bases). The CDR3 loop reads CASRGRTSQNIQYF. DNA for the CDR3: TGTGCCAGCAGAGGGCGGACATCCCAAAACATTCAGTACTTC.